Listed here is a single T cell receptor (beta chain). Its specificity is not known. A read error may produce the germline difference seen at one junction end. Nominal health characterized the donors when sampled, though unrecorded immune exposures were likely. These data originate in a study of cytomegalovirus exposure and HLA in healthy donors. Findings and limits, study-wide: V- and J-gene trimming of TCR beta was linked (in a later analysis) to a missense DCLRE1C variant. Of the V segments, some could not be distinguished, including TRBV6-2 and TRBV6-3, and were excluded.

The germline V gene has CDR1 SGHNT and CDR2 YYREEE (reference sequence). CDR3 size: 17 residues. PCR was performed using 60 Vbeta and 13 Jbeta primers. Profiled with immunoSEQ multiplex PCR; TCRdb holds only in-frame clones, not every one. This sample has roughly 110,000 clones, with 65% to 75% found just once. The receptor was isolated from a man younger than 45 in good health and CMV-seropositive. The sequencing sample was made of PBMCs. The chain has TRBV5-4 and TRBJ1-1, with 11 nucleotides matching TRBD1. CDR3 in amino acids: CASRLNSGTGGNTGAFF. CDR3 coding DNA: TGTGCCAGCAGACTAAATTCCGGGACAGGGGGAAACACTGGAGCTTTCTTT.